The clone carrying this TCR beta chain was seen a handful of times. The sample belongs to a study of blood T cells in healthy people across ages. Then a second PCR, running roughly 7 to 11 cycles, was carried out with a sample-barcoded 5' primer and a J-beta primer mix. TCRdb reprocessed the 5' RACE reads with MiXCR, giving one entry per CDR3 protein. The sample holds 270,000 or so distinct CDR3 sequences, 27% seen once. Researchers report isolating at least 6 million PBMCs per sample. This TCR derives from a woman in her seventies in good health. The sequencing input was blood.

In DNA form, the CDR3 reads TGTGCCAGCGGTTCTCCCACAGGACTAGCGGGAACCCGCAATGAGCAGTTCTTC. It codes for CASGSPTGLAGTRNEQFF. V and J are TRBV28 and TRBJ2-1, with 12 bases fitting TRBD2. CDR3 length: 18 amino acids. The junction had 17 bases not matched to a gene; V was cut back by 8 bases and J by 6 bases. CDR1 is MDHEN and CDR2 is SYDVKM in the germline V gene.